This T cell receptor (beta chain) was sequenced for a study of technical replicates of blood from a few donors. This clone was counted between two and nine times. Clones were read by immunoSEQ multiplex PCR, and TCRdb kept only the in-frame ones, dropping some. This sample has about 12,000 clones; around 95% occur once, and the top ten carry approximately 6%. Trimming stripped 2 bases from V and 3 bases from J, with 12 bases between. The CDR3 covers 15 residues. Germline-derived CDR1 and CDR2 are MGHDK and SYGVNS. The sequenced sample was PBMCs. The chain links TRBV25-1 to TRBJ2-3, with D possibly TRBD2 on 5 matching bases. The TCR originated in a human donor in good health. The CDR3 sequence: CASSEGGSETDTQYF. CDR3 in DNA: TGTGCCAGCAGTGAAGGCGGGTCGGAGACAGATACGCAGTATTTT.